The 23 T cell receptor beta chains below were found in one sample sequenced in a study of T-cell reconstitution after alpha-beta-depleted transplantation in children. Unique molecular identifiers tagged the TCRbeta library. TCRdb fed the PCR reads into MiXCR, producing one record per CDR3 protein. This sample carries 440,000 or so distinct CDR3 sequences, roughly a tenth of them seen once, and the ten largest clones take over 4.5%. Sequenced material: PBMCs from the stem cell graft donor, taken from the stem cell graft. The receptor set was obtained from a human donor who donated a stem cell graft to a child with acute myeloid leukemia.

This clonotype was picked up a small number of times. The chain couples TRBV6-1 to TRBJ1-4, with D unresolved. CDR1 and CDR2 from the germline V gene are MNHNS and SASEGT. V shed 3 bases and J shed 8 bases, with 13 bases lying between them. CDR3 size: 14 residues. The CDR3 DNA reads TGTGCCAGCAGTGAGGACTTGCATGGAGAAAAACTGTTTTTT. It specifies CASSEDLHGEKLFF.

There are many counts of this clonotype. J is TRBJ2-1 and V is TRBV4-1; tentatively, D is TRBD1 (6 bases). In germline, CDR1 is MGHRA, CDR2 YSYEKL. The V end was cut by 6 bases, the J end by 6 bases, with 21 bases between. The CDR3 loop spans 16 amino acids. The CDR3 loop is CASSPRRGGTLNEQFF. The CDR3 nucleotides are TGCGCCAGCAGTCCACGACGAGGGGGAACACTCAATGAGCAGTTCTTC.

This clonotype was counted only a few times. The chain uses TRBV7-2 and TRBJ2-5; no firm D call. Germline lookup yields CDR1 SGHTA and CDR2 FQGNSA. V gave up 5 bases and J gave up 4 bases, with 11 bases separating them. The CDR3 has 13 amino acids. This chain's CDR3 is CASSRLGRETQYF. In DNA, the CDR3 is TGTGCCAGCAGCAGGCTAGGGCGAGAGACCCAGTACTTC.

This chain uses TRBV27 with TRBJ2-4; D assignment may be TRBD1 or TRBD2 (5 bases each). V was pared by 5 bases and J by 1 base, with 21 bases between. The germline V gene encodes CDR1 MNHEY and CDR2 SMNVEV (reference sequence). This CDR3 region has 18 residues. The CDR3 DNA is TGTGCCAGCAGTCTCGGGGCAGGGATGTCTCTGGCCAAAAACATTCAGTACTTC. Amino acids: CASSLGAGMSLAKNIQYF.

This clonotype was counted once. V and J are TRBV6-4 and TRBJ1-5; D unclear. Trimming stripped 3 bases from V and 4 bases from J, with 13 bases between. The V gene's germline CDR1 is MRHNA and CDR2 SNTAGT. This CDR3 region has 15 residues. CDR3 sequence (DNA): TGTGCCAGCAGTGATGGGGTCGCGAGGAATCAGCCCCAGCATTTT. Translation gives CASSDGVARNQPQHF.

The rearrangement links TRBV30 to TRBJ2-7; 10 positions agree with TRBD2. The CDR3 has 17 amino acids. The germline V gene encodes CDR1 GTSNPN and CDR2 SVGIG (reference sequence). The trim removed 0 bases at V and 6 bases at J, leaving 14 bases unmatched. The CDR3 nucleotides read TGTGCCTGGAGTGTACATCGTACTAGCGGGACTCAGACCGAGCAGTACTTC. Translated, it gives CAWSVHRTSGTQTEQYF.

The chain has TRBV3-1 and TRBJ2-7; 16 bases are shared with TRBD2. The CDR3 consists of 13 residues. Trimming took 5 bases from V and 12 from J; bases not matched to a gene: 4. Germline V gene data show CDR1 as LGHDT and CDR2 as YNNKEL (reference sequence). The CDR3 coding sequence is TGTGCCAGCAGCACGGGACTAGCGGGAGGGAGGTACTTC. Residues: CASSTGLAGGRYF.

This clonotype was seen a handful of times. This rearrangement joins TRBV7-9 to TRBJ2-2, with no clear D. Between the trimmed V and J ends, which lost 3 bases and 3 bases, there was a span of 8 bases. This CDR3 comprises 14 residues. The germline V gene has CDR1 SEHNR and CDR2 FQNEAQ (reference sequence). The CDR3 loop reads CASSFLVYTGELFF. The CDR3 DNA reads as TGTGCCAGCAGCTTTTTGGTGTACACCGGGGAGCTGTTTTTT.

This clonotype was recorded a few times. For the CDR3, the DNA is TGTGCCAGCAGCTTAGTCAGACGAGCTGACTATGGCTACACCTTC. Protein: CASSLVRRADYGYTF. The V and J genes are TRBV11-3 and TRBJ1-2, with D unresolved. This CDR3 has 15 residues. V lost 1 base and J lost 3, with 12 bases in between. CDR1 is SGHNT, CDR2 YENEEA, per germline.

This chain uses TRBV11-2 with TRBJ2-5; a weak D match, TRBD2 (5 bases). CDR3 length equals 16 residues. V was cut by 4 bases and J by 0 bases, with 15 bases left in between. CDR1 is SGHAT and CDR2 is FQNNGV in the germline V gene. The DNA of the CDR3 is TGTGCCAGCAGCTACTTGAGCGGACCGTACCAAGAGACCCAGTACTTC. Translation gives CASSYLSGPYQETQYF.

In its sample, this clonotype was seen a few times. The rearrangement joins TRBV6-2 or TRBV6-3 to TRBJ2-2; possibly TRBD2 for D (5 bases). Germline V gene sequence: CDR1 MNHEY, CDR2 SVGEGT. This CDR3 comprises 14 residues. The V gene lost 6 bases and the J gene lost 3 bases, with 11 bases spanning the gap. The CDR3 region is CASSLGDDTGELFF. The CDR3 nucleotides read TGTGCCAGCAGCCTGGGAGATGACACCGGGGAGCTGTTTTTT.

Ten or more counts support this clonotype. The gene calls are TRBV7-2 and TRBJ2-6; D call uncertain. The CDR3 has 15 amino acids. Between the trimmed V and J ends, which lost 2 bases and 1 base, there was a span of 6 bases. The V gene's germline CDR1 is SGHTA and CDR2 FQGNSA. The DNA of the CDR3 is TGTGCCAGCAGCTTAAAGAGGTCTGGGGCCAACGTCCTGACTTTC. It is translated as CASSLKRSGANVLTF.

The genes are TRBV5-1 and TRBJ2-7; maybe TRBD2 (5 bases). Germline-derived CDR1 and CDR2 are SGHRS and YFSETQ. The CDR3 contains 12 residues. Trimming stripped 4 bases from V and 5 bases from J, with 10 bases between. CDR3 bases: TGCGCCAGCAGCCCTAAGGGAGACGAGCAGTACTTC. It is translated as CASSPKGDEQYF.

This clonotype was seen a few times. The chain links TRBV4-2 to TRBJ2-7; TRBD1 matches at 10 bases. Unmatched junction bases numbered 6, after V lost 3 bases and J lost 7 bases. CDR3 length: 14 residues. From germline, CDR1 is LGHNA and CDR2 YNFKEQ. The CDR3 sequence is CASSQPGQGQEQYF. The DNA for the CDR3 is TGTGCCAGCAGCCAGCCGGGACAGGGGCAAGAGCAGTACTTC.

This clonotype was detected only a few times. The chain combines TRBV4-1 with TRBJ2-5; 8 positions agree with TRBD2. This CDR3 has 17 amino acids. The V and J ends lost 0 bases and 2 bases, in that order; junction bases with no gene match: 8. In germline, CDR1 is MGHRA, CDR2 YSYEKL. As DNA, the CDR3 is TGCGCCAGCAGCCAAGATCCCGGGGGGGCCCAACAAGAGACCCAGTACTTC. Protein: CASSQDPGGAQQETQYF.

Only a few counts were recorded for this clonotype. The CDR3 region is CSVGGIVANEQFF. For the CDR3, the DNA is TGCAGCGTTGGTGGGATCGTAGCCAATGAGCAGTTCTTC. The chain couples TRBV29-1 to TRBJ2-1; no reliable D call. In germline, CDR1 is SQVTM, CDR2 ANQGSEA. Trimming cost V 4 bases and J 6 bases, with 13 bases left between them. This CDR3 has 13 residues.

The J gene is TRBJ2-1, the V gene TRBV10-3, with 10 bases aligning to TRBD2. The CDR3 is made up of 15 amino acids. V lost 4 bases and J lost 8; bases outside the gene matches: 8. Germline CDR1 ENHRY, CDR2 SYGVKD. CDR3 sequence: CAISGGSGRTYEQFF. CDR3 in DNA: TGTGCCATCAGTGGGGGTAGCGGGAGGACGTATGAGCAGTTCTTC.

This clonotype has at least ten counts. The J gene is TRBJ1-2, the V gene TRBV27, with TRBD1 matching 7 bases. Germline V gives CDR1 MNHEY, CDR2 SMNVEV (reference sequence). There are 13 residues in the CDR3. Trimming cost V 5 bases and J 5 bases; bases outside gene matches: 5. The CDR3 reads CASSAQGWYGYTF. The CDR3, as DNA: TGTGCCAGCAGTGCACAGGGGTGGTATGGCTACACCTTC.

V and J are TRBV5-6 and TRBJ2-3, with D perhaps TRBD2 (5 bases). Per the germline V gene, CDR1 is SGHDT and CDR2 is YYEEEE. The CDR3 loop spans 13 amino acids. Trimming took off 3 bases at V and 6 bases at J, with 11 bases between the two ends. In DNA, the CDR3 is TGTGCCAGCAGCTCGGGATTCGTTGATACGCAGTATTTT. The encoded protein is CASSSGFVDTQYF.

The chain recombines TRBV12-3 or TRBV12-4 with TRBJ1-1; TRBD1 might be the D (6 bases). V was pared by 8 bases and J by 3 bases, with 10 bases between. The CDR3 totals 12 residues. CDR3 amino acids: CASGGRDTEAFF. DNA for the CDR3: TGTGCCAGCGGGGGGCGTGACACTGAAGCTTTCTTT.

This clonotype has a count of ten or more. The V call is TRBV7-2, the J call TRBJ2-2; 9 positions agree with TRBD1. Germline V gene sequence: CDR1 SGHTA, CDR2 FQGNSA. The CDR3 sequence is 13 residues long. V lost 10 bases to trimming and J lost 6 bases; unmatched junction nucleotides: 6. The CDR3 reads CAIATGGPGELFF. The DNA of the CDR3 is TGTGCCATCGCGACAGGGGGTCCCGGGGAGCTGTTTTTT.

This clonotype was counted many times. The V and J genes are TRBV5-6 and TRBJ2-7; no definite D call. Trimming took off 0 bases at V and 6 bases at J, with 4 bases between the two ends. The CDR3 is 11 residues long. Per germline, CDR1 SGHDT and CDR2 YYEEEE. The CDR3 DNA is TGTGCCAGCAGCTTGGGGTTCGAGCAGTACTTC. Residues: CASSLGFEQYF.

The chain couples TRBV5-6 to TRBJ2-3; 10 nucleotides agree with TRBD2. The CDR3 contains 16 residues. Germline CDR1 and CDR2: SGHDT and YYEEEE. Germline trimming cut 4 bases from V and 5 bases from J; bases unmatched to any gene: 10. CDR3 loop: CASSDTSGVLEDTQYF. For the CDR3, the DNA is TGTGCCAGCAGCGACACTAGCGGGGTATTAGAAGATACGCAGTATTTT.